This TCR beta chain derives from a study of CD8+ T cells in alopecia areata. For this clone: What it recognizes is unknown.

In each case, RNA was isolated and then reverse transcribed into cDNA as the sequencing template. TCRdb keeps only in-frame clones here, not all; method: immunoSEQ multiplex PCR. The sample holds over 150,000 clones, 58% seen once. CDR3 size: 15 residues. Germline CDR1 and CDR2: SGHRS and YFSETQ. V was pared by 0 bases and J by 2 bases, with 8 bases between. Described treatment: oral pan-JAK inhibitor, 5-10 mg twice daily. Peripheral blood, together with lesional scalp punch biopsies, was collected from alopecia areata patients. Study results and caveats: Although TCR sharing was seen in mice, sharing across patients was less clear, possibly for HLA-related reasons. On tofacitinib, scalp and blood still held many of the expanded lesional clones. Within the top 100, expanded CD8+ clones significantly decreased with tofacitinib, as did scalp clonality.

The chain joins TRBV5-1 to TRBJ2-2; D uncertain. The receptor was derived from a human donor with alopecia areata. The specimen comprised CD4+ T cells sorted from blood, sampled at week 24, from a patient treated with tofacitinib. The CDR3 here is CASSLEVGNTGELFF. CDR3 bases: TGCGCCAGCAGCTTGGAGGTGGGAAACACCGGGGAGCTGTTTTTT.